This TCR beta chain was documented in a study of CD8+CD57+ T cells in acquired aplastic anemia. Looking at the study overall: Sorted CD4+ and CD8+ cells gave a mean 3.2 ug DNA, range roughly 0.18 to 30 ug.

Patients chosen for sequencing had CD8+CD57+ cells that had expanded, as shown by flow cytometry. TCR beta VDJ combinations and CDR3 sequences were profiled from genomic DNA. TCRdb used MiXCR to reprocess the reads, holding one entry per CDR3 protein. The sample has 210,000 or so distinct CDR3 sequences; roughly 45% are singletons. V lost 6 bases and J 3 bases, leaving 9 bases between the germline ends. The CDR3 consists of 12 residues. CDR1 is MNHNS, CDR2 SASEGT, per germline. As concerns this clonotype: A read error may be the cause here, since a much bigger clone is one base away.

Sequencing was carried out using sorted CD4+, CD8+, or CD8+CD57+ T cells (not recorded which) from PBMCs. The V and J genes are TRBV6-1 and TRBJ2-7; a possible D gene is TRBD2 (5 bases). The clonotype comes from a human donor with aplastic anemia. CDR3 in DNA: TGTGCCAGCAGCGGGGTCCTCTACGAGCAGTACTTC. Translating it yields CASSGVLYEQYF.